The clone carrying this T cell receptor beta chain was recorded a few times. Unmatched junction bases numbered 3, after V lost 0 bases and J lost 11 bases. The CDR3 has 12 amino acids. From germline, CDR1 is SGDLS and CDR2 YYNGEE. These data come from a study of blood T cells in healthy people across ages. Healthy Russian Caucasian donors spanned ages roughly 6 to 100 years. Sample-barcoded 5' priming and a J-beta primer mix drove a second PCR of about 6 to 11 cycles. MiXCR was run by TCRdb on the 5' RACE reads, yielding one entry per CDR3 protein. This table has over 1,500,000 distinct CDR3 sequences, about two fifths appearing once.

This receptor was obtained from a human donor in good health. This chain connects TRBV9 to TRBJ2-3; 7 nucleotides agree with TRBD2. The sample comprised blood. The CDR3: CASSVGGEGQYF. The DNA of the CDR3 is TGTGCCAGCAGCGTAGGGGGGGAGGGGCAGTATTTT.